This T cell receptor (beta chain) stems from a study of human T cells and chemical hapten exposure. The wider study: Patch testing was performed with 0.01% DPC on the upper back, with reading at 6 days. Largely, small differences in pooled library volume made per-sample TCR yields vary.

Specified time point: patch test 1, 2 weeks after DPC sensitization. Treatment specified: therapeutic diphenylcyclopropenone sensitization with weekly scalp DPC. Alopecia patients between 18 and 70 years old and suitable for DPC were used as donors. Each CDR3 protein gets one entry after TCRdb re-called the RACE reads with MiXCR. The sample holds approximately 90,000 distinct CDR3 sequences, around 12% seen once. This CDR3 is 16 amino acids long. Per the germline V gene, CDR1 is SGHVS and CDR2 is FNYEAQ. Trimming cost V 2 bases and J 5 bases; bases outside gene matches: 8. This clonotype has ten or more counts.

The clonotype comes from a woman between 35 and 50 years old with alopecia areata. Some clones in this sample may be carry-over from other donors' samples. The chain links TRBV7-6 to TRBJ2-1; TRBD2 matches at 8 bases. The sample here was whole blood, taken in connection with sensitization to the hapten diphenylcyclopropenone (DPC). The CDR3 spells CASSLIGGDPNNEQFF. The CDR3 coding sequence is TGTGCCAGCAGCTTAATCGGGGGGGACCCTAACAATGAGCAGTTCTTC.